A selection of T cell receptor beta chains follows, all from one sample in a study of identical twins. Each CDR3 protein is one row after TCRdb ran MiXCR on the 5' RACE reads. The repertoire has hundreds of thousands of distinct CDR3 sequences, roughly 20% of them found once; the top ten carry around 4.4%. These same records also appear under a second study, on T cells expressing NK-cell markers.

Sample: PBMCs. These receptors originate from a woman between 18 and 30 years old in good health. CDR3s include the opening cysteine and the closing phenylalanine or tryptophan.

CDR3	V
CASSLDPSTYNEQFF	TRBV13
CASKDATSYNEQFF	TRBV5-1
CSATQGARVLGETQYF	TRBV20-1
CSAVGTGQETQYF	TRBV20-1
CASSETSGRTDTQYF	TRBV12-3/TRBV12-4
CSVDRQNTGELFF	TRBV29-1
CAIRTGEKLFF	TRBV10-3
CASSPSGGSEAFF	TRBV12-3/TRBV12-4
CASSYRASVFTGELFF	TRBV6-5
CTSSGRTSGGPSSYNEQFF	TRBV2
CSAERGATVTQYF	TRBV20-1
CSAWSGRAPRTQYF	TRBV20-1
CASSPFLTGESETQYF	TRBV5-8
CASTLQGLDTQYF	TRBV12-3/TRBV12-4
CASSALDSGANVLTF	TRBV9
CASSYGQVEGYTF	TRBV6-5
CSSLAGDTGELFF	TRBV20-1
CASSRRYNEQFF	TRBV3-1
CASSLGRGGAQQETQYF	TRBV7-2
CATSRDPNYNEQFF	TRBV15
CASSYSSRETQYF	TRBV6-5
CASSGTLEGQGYGYTF	TRBV10-2
CSVSGRAGADTQYF	TRBV29-1
CSASGNKNEQFF	TRBV20-1
CASRGLAENTGELFF	TRBV5-1
CSPGGSGRAEQETQYF	TRBV20-1